These T cell receptor beta chains were read from a single sample in a study of T-cell memory formation after mild COVID-19. Each CDR3 protein is one row after TCRdb ran MiXCR on the 5' RACE reads. The sample holds roughly 99,000 distinct CDR3 sequences, over 13% seen once. Sequences were obtained from PBMCs or a T cell subset sorted from them (not recorded which). The receptor set was obtained from a man between 18 and 29 years old who had mild COVID-19 (a few samples of this study predate the infection). Cell type and time point are not known. The CDR3 runs from the conserved cysteine through the conserved F or W.

TRBJ2-2 TRBV7-9 CASSPRQVNTGELFF
TRBJ1-1 TRBV6-5 CASRWGQGVTEAFF
TRBJ2-5 TRBV4-1 CASSQDAPPGQETQYF
TRBJ2-2 TRBV5-6 CASSPGLAGANTGELFF
TRBJ1-2 TRBV19 CASLQGIGYTF
TRBJ2-5 TRBV30 CAWSRQKETQYF
TRBJ2-3 TRBV11-2 CASSQTSGGGRDTQYF
TRBJ2-7 TRBV6-2/TRBV6-3 CASRSRDPFSYEQYF
TRBJ2-5 TRBV3-1 CASSQVRNVVVETQYF
TRBJ1-1 TRBV7-9 CASSLLDTEAFF
TRBJ2-7 TRBV7-9 CASSQDSFAPYEQYF
TRBJ2-5 TRBV7-2 CASSPGQQRETQYF
TRBJ2-1 TRBV24-1 CATSEPRMNNEQFF
TRBJ1-2 TRBV5-5 CASSLGLRDYGYTF
TRBJ2-6 TRBV27 CASKFLSGANVLTF
TRBJ1-2 TRBV29-1 CSVVDGPAEGYTF
TRBJ2-3 TRBV20-1 CSARHWTSGGPAQYF
TRBJ2-1 TRBV7-3 CASSLYWSSYNEQFF
TRBJ2-2 TRBV3-1 CASVQGTSGELFF
TRBJ2-3 TRBV19 CASKSSDRAWDTQYF
TRBJ2-1 TRBV12-3/TRBV12-4 CASSSTSGPPYNEQFF
TRBJ1-1 TRBV7-2 CASSLRGGYVSEAFF
TRBJ1-4 TRBV7-5 CISVPEVQQGLQGWEKLFF
TRBJ2-7 TRBV29-1 CSVLTGATYEQYF
TRBJ2-5 TRBV7-2 CASSSPGLAGAGETQYF
TRBJ2-7 TRBV7-9 CASRAMGYEQYF
TRBJ2-1 TRBV7-8 CASSPGPPIEQFF
TRBJ2-5 TRBV6-6 CASSPLDAGGTQYF
TRBJ1-1 TRBV4-3 CASSQDHSFSGAFF
TRBJ2-4 TRBV6-5 CASRGLGHIQYF
TRBJ2-7 TRBV12-3/TRBV12-4 CASSFQGYYEQYF
TRBJ2-3 TRBV7-8 CASSPGQPTDTQYF
TRBJ1-1 TRBV5-1 CASSLAYFSDTEAFF
TRBJ1-3 TRBV6-6 CASSYSRVSSGNTIYF
TRBJ2-3 TRBV5-4 CASSSTSDTQYF
TRBJ1-5 TRBV4-1 CASGQSGGSNQPQHF